This section outlines one T cell receptor (beta chain) sequence together with its context. The data belong to a study of shared clonotypes between healthy human individuals. Study information: A few men and a couple of women, aged 18 to 49, were donors. CD4 naive cells filled three plates per donor, CD4 memory three, CD8 naive two and CD8 memory one.

Trimming shortened V by 8 bases and J by 7 bases, and 14 bases separated the two germline ends. CDR3 length: 13 amino acids. Germline V gene data show CDR1 as MDHEN and CDR2 as SYDVKM. Study processing details: ImmunoSEQ gave junction-only sequences without quality scores, so filtering differed. This table comes from immunoSEQ multiplex PCR, and its TCRdb copy is limited to in-frame clones, with some not included. Clone size and V and J calls were adopted from that table, with D and trimming inferred from the DNA. The sample carries 2 million to 2.5 million clones, 90% to 95% recorded once. Sequencing input: naive CD4+ T cells from PBMCs. Subset described: CD45RA+ positively selected. The chain recombines TRBV28 with TRBJ1-4, with a weak D call TRBD1 (6 bases). This clonotype was obtained from a man aged 18 to 30 in good health. Some clones in this sample may be carry-over from other donors' samples. CDR3 sequence reads: CASQGIYSEKLFF. In DNA form, the CDR3 reads TGTGCCAGCCAGGGGATTTATAGTGAAAAACTGTTTTTT.